The 20 T cell receptor beta chains listed next were all sequenced from one sample in a study of blood T cells in healthy people across ages. A second PCR of about 7 to 12 cycles used a sample-barcoded 5' primer and a J-beta primer mix. A single record per CDR3 protein comes from TCRdb applying MiXCR to the 5' RACE reads. The repertoire holds just over 800,000 distinct CDR3 sequences, with approximately 67% as singletons. Sequenced: blood. The receptors come from a man aged 25-45 years in good health.

This clonotype was counted a few times. The chain is built from TRBV20-1 and TRBJ2-4; 7 bases line up with TRBD1. The end of the DNA is better explained by TRBJ2-7, so the J call may be wrong. The CDR3 is 13 amino acids. Germline CDR1 DFQATT, CDR2 SNEGSKA (reference sequence). In DNA, the CDR3 is TGCAGTGCTGAAGGGGACAGTAGCTACGAGCAGTACTTC. This codes for CSAEGDSSYEQYF.

V usage is TRBV4-3 and J usage is TRBJ2-7, with 11 bases matching TRBD2. The J call may be faulty, since TRBJ2-5 better matches the DNA end. The CDR3 has 18 residues. CDR1 LGHNA and CDR2 YSLEER come from the germline V gene. The CDR3 region is CASSLRILAGDREETQYF. The CDR3 DNA sequence: TGCGCCAGCAGCCTTCGAATACTAGCGGGAGATAGGGAAGAGACCCAGTACTTC.

The chain uses TRBV12-3 or TRBV12-4 and TRBJ1-2, with no clear D. The CDR3 totals 16 residues. Trimming pared 6 bases from V and 1 base from J, leaving 18 bases between. The CDR3 sequence is CASSSGRSDGNYGYTF. CDR3 DNA sequence: TGTGCCAGCAGCTCCGGCAGGTCGGACGGTAACTATGGCTACACCTTC.

The V and J genes are TRBV7-9 and TRBJ1-2; D ambiguous. This CDR3 contains 15 residues. Germline V gives CDR1 SEHNR, CDR2 FQNEAQ (reference sequence). Trimming pared 5 bases from V and 3 bases from J, leaving 16 bases between. The CDR3 nucleotides read TGTGCCAGCAGCACACGTGAGGTGCCGGACTATGGCTACACCTTC. This sequence encodes CASSTREVPDYGYTF.

The chain links TRBV20-1 to TRBJ1-4; D remains unclear. This CDR3 spans 14 amino acids. Germline CDR1 reads DFQATT; CDR2 reads SNEGSKA (reference sequence). The germline V and J ends were trimmed by 3 bases and 0 bases, with 8 bases remaining between them. CDR3 sequence: CSARYNPTNEKLFF. In nucleotides, the CDR3 is TGCAGTGCTAGGTACAACCCAACTAATGAAAAACTGTTTTTT.

J is TRBJ2-5 and V is TRBV6-5; tentatively, D is TRBD1 or TRBD2 (6 bases each). The length of the CDR3 is 15 residues. Germline lookup yields CDR1 MNHEY and CDR2 SVGAGI. Trimming stripped 4 bases from V and 1 base from J, with 13 bases between. CDR3: CASSSPGALQETQYF. CDR3 DNA: TGTGCCAGCAGTTCGCCGGGGGCCCTCCAAGAGACCCAGTACTTC.

The chain has TRBV10-3 and TRBJ2-3; D unclear. V was pared by 3 bases and J by 1 base, with 8 bases between. This CDR3 has 14 amino acids. CDR1 is ENHRY, CDR2 SYGVKD, per germline. CDR3: CAISDGRRTDTQYF. The CDR3 coding sequence is TGTGCCATCAGTGATGGGCGGCGCACAGATACGCAGTATTTT.

The chain combines TRBV6-5 with TRBJ2-4, with D unclear. The germline V gene has CDR1 MNHEY and CDR2 SVGAGI. The CDR3 loop spans 14 amino acids. The V gene lost 2 bases and the J gene lost 6 bases, with 11 bases spanning the gap. In nucleotides, the CDR3 is TGTGCCAGCAGTTACCAGAGAAACAGAAACATTCAGTACTTC. It encodes CASSYQRNRNIQYF.

The V and J genes are TRBV6-2 or TRBV6-3 and TRBJ2-7; tentatively, D is TRBD2 (5 bases). The CDR3 sequence is 15 residues long. Germline-derived CDR1 and CDR2 are MNHEY and SVGEGT. V was trimmed by 6 bases and J by 1 base, leaving 16 bases between them. CDR3 DNA sequence: TGTGCCAGCAGGGACCGCCGGGGAATATCCTACGAGCAGTACTTC. Protein product: CASRDRRGISYEQYF.

A single count supports this clonotype. This chain links TRBV7-2 with TRBJ2-3, with 10 bases that match TRBD2. V dropped 2 bases and J dropped 7; count of bases not matched to a gene: 18. CDR1 and CDR2 (germline): SGHTA, FQGNSA. The CDR3 has 19 residues. The CDR3 nucleotides are TGTGCCAGCAGCTTATTATCCCTTAGCGGGGGGATCACGGCAAATACGCAGTATTTT. As protein: CASSLLSLSGGITANTQYF. Variable domain in full (rest from reference TRBV7-2 and TRBJ2-3): GAGVSQSPSNKVTEKGKDVELRCDPISGHTALYWYRQSLGQGLEFLIYFQGNSAPDKSGLPSDRFSAERTGGSVSTLTIQRTQQEDSAVYLCASSLLSLSGGITANTQYFGPGTRLTVL.

The CDR3 region has the DNA TGCAGCGCCCTCGACGGGGTAGATCAGCCCCAGCATTTT. Its protein product is CSALDGVDQPQHF. This chain links TRBV20-1 with TRBJ1-5; D not certain. There are 13 residues in the CDR3. Germline values: CDR1 DFQATT, CDR2 SNEGSKA (reference sequence).

A single count supports this clonotype. A much larger clonotype is one base distant, so this may be a read error. The rearrangement uses TRBV20-1 and TRBJ2-7; 9 nucleotides align to TRBD2. The CDR3 is 14 amino acids. From germline, CDR1 is DFQATT and CDR2 SNEGSKA (reference sequence). V gave up 6 bases and J gave up 7 bases; unmatched junction bases: 13. In nucleotides, the CDR3 is TGCAGTGCAAAGATGGCGGGGGGGTACAATGAGCAGTACTTC. It codes for CSAKMAGGYNEQYF.

The V gene is TRBV29-1, the J gene TRBJ2-5; TRBD2 matches 7 bases. CDR1 is SQVTM and CDR2 is ANQGSEA in the germline V gene. The CDR3 runs to 14 residues. The CDR3 protein is CGAERTRIPPGQYF. In DNA, the CDR3 is TGCGGCGCTGAAAGGACTAGGATCCCACCTGGGCAGTACTTC.

The CDR3 region is CASSFNGGEQYF. The CDR3 bases are TGTGCCAGCAGTTTTAATGGGGGCGAGCAGTACTTC. The chain uses TRBV27 and TRBJ2-7; D tentatively reads TRBD1 or TRBD2 (5 bases each). The length of the CDR3 is 12 residues. Looked up from germline, CDR1 is MNHEY and CDR2 is SMNVEV (reference sequence). With 3 bases removed from V and 6 bases from J, the gap between germline ends came to 9 bases.

The chain employs TRBV5-1 and TRBJ2-3; D gene unclear. This CDR3 has 14 residues. The V and J ends lost 1 base and 3 bases respectively, with 9 bases between them. Germline lookup yields CDR1 SGHRS and CDR2 YFSETQ. CDR3 sequence (DNA): TGCGCCAGCAGCTTGCTGTCCGCTACAGATACGCAGTATTTT. Amino acid sequence: CASSLLSATDTQYF.

The chain joins TRBV7-2 to TRBJ2-6; no reliable D call. CDR1 is SGHTA and CDR2 is FQGNSA in the germline V gene. Deletions cut 0 bases from V and 0 bases from J, with 15 bases between. The CDR3 contains 19 residues. The CDR3 loop is CASSLAWERAPSGANVLTF. The CDR3 bases are TGTGCCAGCAGCTTAGCGTGGGAACGGGCCCCCTCTGGGGCCAACGTCCTGACTTTC. The entire variable domain, with the rest obtained from reference TRBV7-2 and TRBJ2-6, is as follows: GAGVSQSPSNKVTEKGKDVELRCDPISGHTALYWYRQSLGQGLEFLIYFQGNSAPDKSGLPSDRFSAERTGGSVSTLTIQRTQQEDSAVYLCASSLAWERAPSGANVLTFGAGSRLTVL.

The chain employs TRBV6-2 or TRBV6-3 and TRBJ2-1; 10 nucleotides match TRBD2. Near its end, the DNA agrees better with TRBJ2-7, so the J call may be wrong. The CDR3 has 16 amino acids. The V gene's germline CDR1 is MNHEY and CDR2 SVGEGT. The CDR3 here is CASRTRLAGLPYEQYF. The CDR3 DNA reads as TGTGCCAGCAGAACAAGACTAGCGGGCCTGCCCTACGAGCAGTACTTC.

Of note for this clonotype: An end of the junction does not agree with germline; a read error may underlie this. The chain couples TRBV7-7 to TRBJ2-7; D is possibly TRBD1 or TRBD2 (7 bases each). The germline V gene encodes CDR1 SSHAT and CDR2 FNYEAQ (reference sequence). The CDR3 loop spans 14 amino acids. In DNA, the CDR3 is TGTGCTAGCAGCCCCCGACAGGGAGGGCACGAGCAGTACTTC. This encodes CASSPRQGGHEQYF.

In its sample, this clonotype was seen a few times. The chain is built from TRBV18 and TRBJ2-4; possible D gene TRBD1, 6 bases. The V gene lost 8 bases and the J gene lost 3 bases, with 14 bases spanning the gap. Germline values: CDR1 KGHSH, CDR2 LQKENI. The CDR3 loop spans 14 amino acids. The CDR3 nucleotides read TGTGCCAGCGGGACCGGGACAAACAAAAACATTCAGTACTTC. Translating it yields CASGTGTNKNIQYF.

This clonotype has a handful of counts. The genes are TRBV29-1 and TRBJ2-5, with D possibly TRBD1 on 6 matching bases. The end of the DNA is better explained by TRBJ2-7, so the J call may be wrong. This CDR3 has 13 residues. CDR1 is SQVTM, CDR2 ANQGSEA, per germline. This CDR3 reads CSAHSGVSYEQYF. The DNA of the CDR3 is TGCAGCGCCCACTCAGGGGTCTCCTACGAGCAGTACTTC.